The 28 T cell receptor beta chains listed next were all sequenced from one sample in a study of CD8+CD57+ T cells in acquired aplastic anemia. It was genomic DNA that served as the template for profiling TCR beta VDJ and CDR3. TCRdb processed the reads anew with MiXCR; each CDR3 protein has one entry. The sample consists of some 190,000 distinct CDR3 sequences, roughly half of them appearing once. Sequenced sample: sorted CD4+, CD8+, or CD8+CD57+ T cells (not recorded which) from PBMCs. The origin of the receptors is a human donor in good health, serving as a control.

This clonotype was seen ten or more times. Here the CDR3 reads CASSQGSTTNEKLFF. For the CDR3, the DNA is TGTGCCAGCAGCCAGGGGTCTACAACTAATGAAAAACTGTTTTTT. This chain connects TRBV7-2 to TRBJ1-4, with TRBD1 as a possible D gene (6 bases). Germline-derived CDR1 and CDR2 are SGHTA and FQGNSA. The CDR3 sequence is 15 residues long. The V end lost 5 bases, the J end lost 0 bases, and 10 bases lay between the germline ends.

The chain carries TRBV15 and TRBJ1-5, with unresolved D. Between the trimmed V and J ends, which lost 4 bases and 6 bases, there was a span of 10 bases. CDR3 length: 13 amino acids. CDR1 and CDR2 (germline): LNHNV, YYDKDF (reference sequence). CDR3 bases: TGTGCCACCAGCAATCGGCTTAGTCAGCCCCAGCATTTT. This codes for CATSNRLSQPQHF.

Ten or more counts support this clonotype. The gene calls are TRBV7-2 and TRBJ2-1; D may match TRBD1 or TRBD2 (5 bases each). This CDR3 contains 12 residues. Deletions cut 4 bases from V and 4 bases from J, with 5 bases between. From germline, CDR1 is SGHTA and CDR2 FQGNSA. CDR3 in DNA: TGTGCCAGCAGCTGGGGGTACAATGAGCAGTTCTTC. Its translation: CASSWGYNEQFF.

This sequence joins TRBV24-1 and TRBJ2-1, with D possibly TRBD2 on 5 matching bases. CDR3 length: 14 residues. Germline V gives CDR1 KGHDR, CDR2 SFDVKD. V lost 0 bases to trimming and J lost 5 bases, with 7 bases between them. CDR3 coding DNA: TGTGCCACCAGTGATTTGCGGCGGGACAATGAGCAGTTCTTC. Translating gives CATSDLRRDNEQFF.

This chain connects TRBV7-3 to TRBJ2-1; perhaps D is TRBD1 or TRBD2 (5 bases each). The V and J ends lost 2 bases and 8 bases respectively, with 25 bases between them. This CDR3 comprises 18 residues. Germline V gene data show CDR1 as SGHTA and CDR2 as FQGTGA. The CDR3: CASSLVQGSGPRGDEQFF. The CDR3 nucleotides are TGTGCCAGCAGCTTAGTTCAAGGGTCGGGGCCGAGAGGCGATGAGCAGTTCTTC.

This clonotype was counted at least ten times. The rearrangement uses TRBV5-8 and TRBJ2-7; D is possibly TRBD1 (5 bases). V lost 0 bases and J lost 6, with 25 bases in between. The CDR3 extends over 18 amino acids. Germline V gene sequence: CDR1 SGHTS, CDR2 YDEGEE. For the CDR3, the DNA is TGTGCCAGCAGCTTGGCCGTACCGAACAAAGCCTTAAGGGGCGAGCAGTACTTC. Amino acids: CASSLAVPNKALRGEQYF. The full variable domain, in which reference TRBV5-8 and TRBJ2-7 provide the parts outside the CDR3, is EAGVTQSPTHLIKTRGQQATLRCSPISGHTSVYWYQQALGLGLQFLLWYDEGEERNRGNFPPRFSGRQFPNYSSELNVNALELEDSALYLCASSLAVPNKALRGEQYFGPGTRLTVT.

This chain uses TRBV19 with TRBJ1-2; 7 bases match TRBD1. Trimming removed 5 bases from V and 10 bases from J; junction bases left unmatched: 7. Germline assignment: CDR1 LNHDA and CDR2 SQIVND (reference sequence). The CDR3 loop spans 12 amino acids. The CDR3 nucleotides are TGTGCCAGTAGTGCCCTGGGACAGTTCTACACCTTC. Its translation: CASSALGQFYTF.

This clonotype was recorded many times. The rearrangement joins TRBV5-1 to TRBJ2-7, with D perhaps matching TRBD1 or TRBD2 (6 bases each). Germline V gene data show CDR1 as SGHRS and CDR2 as YFSETQ. Between the trimmed V and J ends, which lost 2 bases and 0 bases, there was a span of 15 bases. The CDR3 has 16 residues. CDR3 loop: CASSLGGTTSSYEQYF. The CDR3 DNA reads as TGCGCCAGCAGCTTAGGAGGGACAACGAGCTCCTACGAGCAGTACTTC. The full variable domain, in which reference TRBV5-1 and TRBJ2-7 provide the parts outside the CDR3, is KAGVTQTPRYLIKTRGQQVTLSCSPISGHRSVSWYQQTPGQGLQFLFEYFSETQRNKGNFPGRFSGRQFSNSRSEMNVSTLELGDSALYLCASSLGGTTSSYEQYFGPGTRLTVT.

The chain carries TRBV28 and TRBJ1-3; D is ambiguous. This CDR3 is 17 amino acids long. The ends were cut back, 1 base at V and 0 bases at J, with 13 bases in the middle. Germline V gives CDR1 MDHEN, CDR2 SYDVKM. The CDR3 sequence: CASSLFSGPYSGNTIYF. The CDR3 coding sequence is TGTGCCAGCAGTTTATTTTCCGGACCCTACTCTGGAAACACCATATATTTT.

The chain couples TRBV7-2 to TRBJ1-1, with no clear D. CDR1 and CDR2 from the germline V gene are SGHTA and FQGNSA. The V and J ends lost 5 bases and 1 base respectively, with 14 bases between them. The CDR3 totals 15 residues. The CDR3 DNA reads as TGTGCCAGCAGCCCAACTTTAGACGGGAACACTGAAGCTTTCTTT. Translated, it gives CASSPTLDGNTEAFF.

This clonotype was counted ten times or more. J is TRBJ2-7 and V is TRBV19; 9 nucleotides match TRBD1. Germline trimming cut 6 bases from V and 4 bases from J; bases unmatched to any gene: 10. This CDR3 contains 15 residues. The V gene's germline CDR1 is LNHDA and CDR2 SQIVND (reference sequence). The CDR3 here is CASRQTQGAGYEQYF. In DNA form, the CDR3 reads TGTGCCAGTAGACAGACACAGGGGGCCGGGTACGAGCAGTACTTC. Using reference TRBV19 and TRBJ2-7 for the parts outside the CDR3, the full variable domain is DGGITQSPKYLFRKEGQNVTLSCEQNLNHDAMYWYRQDPGQGLRLIYYSQIVNDFQKGDIAEGYSVSREKKESFPLTVTSAQKNPTAFYLCASRQTQGAGYEQYFGPGTRLTVT.

This chain connects TRBV2 to TRBJ1-6; 7 bases match TRBD1. The germline V gene encodes CDR1 SNHLY and CDR2 FYNNEI. The CDR3 length is 19 residues. The V and J ends lost 6 bases and 0 bases, in that order; junction bases with no gene match: 14. The CDR3 loop is CASRPRGGYSGSYNSPLHF. In DNA form, the CDR3 reads TGTGCCAGCAGACCCAGGGGGGGATATTCAGGCTCCTATAATTCACCCCTCCACTTT. Filled out from reference TRBV2 and TRBJ1-6, the complete variable domain reads EPEVTQTPSHQVTQMGQEVILRCVPISNHLYFYWYRQILGQKVEFLVSFYNNEISEKSEIFDDQFSVERPDGSNFTLKIRSTKLEDSAMYFCASRPRGGYSGSYNSPLHFGNGTRLTVT.

Note on this clonotype: This could be a read error, since a much larger clone is one nucleotide away. This likely comes from a read error, as the CDR3 has no conserved phenylalanine or tryptophan at its end. V is TRBV28 and J is TRBJ2-7; 7 nucleotides line up with TRBD2. This CDR3 is built from 15 residues. Trimming at V came to 5 bases and at J to 2 bases, leaving 9 bases not matched to a gene. Germline assignment: CDR1 MDHEN and CDR2 SYDVKM. CDR3 coding DNA: TGTGCCAGCAGTCAGAGACTAGCCGGGACCTACGAGCAGTACTCC. This codes for CASSQRLAGTYEQYS.

About this clonotype itself: Compared with germline, one end of the junction differs, possibly owing to a read error. The rearrangement joins TRBV4-1 to TRBJ2-7; D is possibly TRBD2 (6 bases). The CDR3 totals 20 residues. CDR1 is MGHRA and CDR2 is YSYEKL in the germline V gene. CDR3 coding DNA: TGCGCCAGCAGCCAAACCCTACTCTTCACAGGACTACGACTCTCCCACGAGCAGTACTTC. It codes for CASSQTLLFTGLRLSHEQYF.

This clonotype was seen only once. The chain links TRBV5-4 to TRBJ2-7; no clear D. V was shortened by 5 bases and J by 0 bases, with 9 bases between the two germline ends. Germline loops: CDR1 SGHNT, CDR2 YYREEE (reference sequence). CDR3 length: 13 amino acids. The CDR3 protein is CASRPTPSYEQYF. CDR3 nucleotides: TGTGCCAGCAGGCCGACACCCTCCTACGAGCAGTACTTC.

The chain employs TRBV20-1 and TRBJ2-7; maybe TRBD1 (5 bases). Germline CDR1 is DFQATT and CDR2 is SNEGSKA (reference sequence). The V and J ends lost 0 bases and 4 bases respectively, with 16 bases between them. This CDR3 comprises 15 residues. CDR3: CSARDPAGFAYEQYF. CDR3 DNA sequence: TGCAGTGCTAGAGATCCTGCAGGGTTTGCGTACGAGCAGTACTTC.

This clonotype has just a few counts. This chain links TRBV30 with TRBJ2-3; 7 nucleotides agree with TRBD2. V shed 1 base and J 5 bases; nucleotides not matched to a gene: 6. The CDR3 is 14 amino acids. Germline V lookup: CDR1 GTSNPN, CDR2 SVGIG (reference sequence). CDR3 loop: CAWSGAGKGDTQYF. The DNA for the CDR3 is TGTGCCTGGAGTGGAGCGGGGAAGGGAGATACGCAGTATTTT.

This chain connects TRBV29-1 to TRBJ2-1; D is ambiguous. Germline V CDR1 and CDR2: SQVTM, ANQGSEA. The CDR3 totals 13 residues. Between the trimmed V and J ends, which lost 5 bases and 2 bases, there was a span of 10 bases. CDR3 protein: CSVSGRTYNEQFF. The CDR3 region has the DNA TGCAGCGTTAGTGGCCGGACCTACAATGAGCAGTTCTTC.

This clonotype appeared a few times. CDR3 loop: CASSLVTGDTEAFF. The CDR3 nucleotides read TGTGCCAGCTCACTAGTGACAGGGGACACTGAAGCTTTCTTT. This sequence joins TRBV18 and TRBJ1-1; 8 positions match TRBD1. Germline values: CDR1 KGHSH, CDR2 LQKENI. After removal of 4 bases from V and 3 bases from J, the junction contained 4 bases not matched to a gene. The CDR3 consists of 14 residues.

This chain links TRBV4-3 with TRBJ1-1; 7 bases line up with TRBD1. Germline CDR1 reads LGHNA; CDR2 reads YSLEER. The CDR3 spans 12 residues. The V segment lost 1 base and the J segment 8 bases; nucleotides outside the gene matches: 1. Here the CDR3 DNA reads TGCGCCAGCAGCCAAGGGACAGGAGAAGCTTTCTTT. This sequence encodes CASSQGTGEAFF.

V is TRBV19 and J is TRBJ2-7; 11 bases agree with TRBD2. The CDR3 runs to 15 residues. CDR1 and CDR2 from the germline V gene are LNHDA and SQIVND (reference sequence). The ends lost 5 bases at V and 3 bases at J; junction bases unmatched: 6. The CDR3 nucleotides read TGTGCCAGTAGTTTAGCGGGGGGGAGAGTCTACGAGCAGTACTTC. Translated, it gives CASSLAGGRVYEQYF.

This chain uses TRBV6-6 with TRBJ2-1, with 9 bases aligning to TRBD1. Germline assignment: CDR1 MNHNY and CDR2 SVGAGI (reference sequence). The CDR3 contains 15 residues. The J segment lost 9 bases and the V segment lost 5 bases, leaving 11 bases of the junction unmatched. The CDR3 spells CASSADRGIGGEQFF. Written as DNA, the CDR3 is TGTGCCAGCAGTGCGGACAGGGGAATTGGCGGTGAGCAGTTCTTC.

The chain joins TRBV9 to TRBJ2-2; D is perhaps TRBD1 or TRBD2 (7 bases each). The CDR3 contains 19 residues. Germline CDR1 reads SGDLS; CDR2 reads YYNGEE. V lost 0 bases and J lost 2, with 20 bases in between. As DNA, the CDR3 is TGTGCCAGCAGCGTAGGTCAGGGGGGGGCCTCTGGAAACACCGGGGAGCTGTTTTTT. It is translated as CASSVGQGGASGNTGELFF.

This clonotype was seen repeatedly, ten times or more. This chain joins TRBV20-1 and TRBJ2-3, with TRBD2 identical over 9 bases. Germline loops: CDR1 DFQATT, CDR2 SNEGSKA (reference sequence). V gave up 2 bases and J gave up 0 bases; unmatched junction bases: 6. This CDR3 is built from 16 residues. The CDR3 spells CSARRRRGGSTDTQYF. The CDR3 DNA is TGCAGTGCTAGAAGAAGGCGGGGGGGCAGCACAGATACGCAGTATTTT.

A few counts support this clonotype. The V and J genes are TRBV29-1 and TRBJ2-5; D is unresolved. With 5 bases removed from V and 5 bases from J, the gap between germline ends came to 15 bases. Germline CDR1 reads SQVTM; CDR2 reads ANQGSEA. The CDR3 has 13 amino acids. CDR3 sequence: CSVKAVLVETQYF. The CDR3, as DNA: TGCAGCGTTAAGGCAGTCTTAGTGGAGACCCAGTACTTC.

This clonotype has ten or more counts. The rearrangement uses TRBV27 and TRBJ2-3; no clear D gene. The CDR3 runs 14 residues. V gave up 5 bases and J gave up 6 bases, with 15 bases separating them. Germline V gene lookup returns CDR1 MNHEY and CDR2 SMNVEV (reference sequence). The CDR3 region is CASSARGQGDTQYF. Here the CDR3 DNA reads TGTGCCAGCAGTGCCCGTGGGCAAGGCGATACGCAGTATTTT.

This chain links TRBV20-1 with TRBJ2-3; D unresolved. V lost 3 bases, J lost 0 bases, and 7 bases lay in between. CDR1 DFQATT and CDR2 SNEGSKA come from the germline V gene (reference sequence). The CDR3 covers 13 residues. CDR3 residues: CSASLQSTDTQYF. CDR3 nucleotide sequence: TGCAGTGCTAGTCTACAGAGCACAGATACGCAGTATTTT.

This clonotype has ten or more counts. The genes are TRBV20-1 and TRBJ1-6; D uncertain. This CDR3 has 15 residues. The V end was cut by 6 bases, the J end by 5 bases, with 17 bases between. Germline V CDR1 and CDR2: DFQATT, SNEGSKA (reference sequence). CDR3 DNA: TGCAGTGCCGATATGGGAGACGGAAATAATTCACCCCTCCACTTT. Its protein product is CSADMGDGNNSPLHF.